This TCR beta chain was retrieved from a study of T-cell memory formation after mild COVID-19. The sample holds a few counts of this clonotype. The germline V gene encodes CDR1 MNHEY and CDR2 SVGAGI. There are 12 residues in the CDR3. Trimming removed 6 bases at V and 9 bases at J, with 9 bases between. TCRdb reanalysed the 5' RACE reads using MiXCR and keeps one entry per CDR3 protein. In the table there are 400,000 to 450,000 distinct CDR3 sequences, roughly 18% of which are singletons. The sequenced sample was PBMCs or a T cell subset sorted from them (not recorded which). This sequence originates from a man aged 18 to 29 who had mild COVID-19 (a few samples of this study predate the infection). Cell type and time point are not known. J is TRBJ1-6 and V is TRBV6-5; D not certain. CDR3 DNA: TGTGCCAGCAGACTCGCGGGTTCACCCCTCCACTTT. Translated, it gives CASRLAGSPLHF.